This T cell receptor beta chain was documented in a study of OX40 agonist ivuxolimab in advanced cancers. Study-level information: Having had anti-PD-1, anti-PD-L1 or anti-CTLA-4 therapy before was allowed, and 40% to 45% had some. Three dose-escalation patients had partial responses: one with hepatocellular carcinoma and two with cutaneous melanoma.

Germline lookup yields CDR1 SGHDT and CDR2 YYEEEE. The germline V and J ends were trimmed by 1 base and 11 bases, with 10 bases remaining between them. The CDR3 totals 13 residues. Using immunoSEQ multiplex PCR, the repertoire was profiled, and TCRdb retains in-frame clones only, with some absent. The sample contains about 48,000 clones, 75% to 95% of which appear only once. The source material was CD4+ or CD8+ T cells sorted from blood, sampled in a trial of the OX40 agonist ivuxolimab. The receptor was isolated from an adult with an advanced solid tumor such as melanoma, head and neck, liver or kidney cancer. This chain joins TRBV5-6 and TRBJ2-6, with a weak D call TRBD1 (6 bases). The CDR3 protein is CASSLWGLYVLTF. CDR3 bases: TGTGCCAGCAGCTTGTGGGGGCTGTACGTCCTGACTTTC.